What follows are 20 T cell receptor beta chains derived from one specimen sequenced in a study of cytomegalovirus exposure and HLA in healthy donors. In the PCR, 60 Vbeta and 13 Jbeta primers were used. The protocol was immunoSEQ multiplex PCR, while the TCRdb copy is restricted to in-frame clones and leaves out a portion. The data hold 55,000 to 70,000 clones, with roughly 90% observed a single time. The source material was PBMCs. The receptor set was obtained from a woman aged 25 to 39 in good health and CMV-seronegative.

This clone was recorded once. This sequence joins TRBV6-5 and TRBJ2-3; 9 positions match TRBD2. The junction had 7 bases not matched to a gene; V was cut back by 4 bases and J by 5 bases. This CDR3 has 15 residues. Germline CDR1 is MNHEY and CDR2 is SVGAGI. CDR3 region: CASSSILAGVDTQYF. The CDR3 DNA reads TGTGCCAGCAGTTCGATTTTAGCGGGAGTAGATACGCAGTATTTT.

V gene TRBV6-1 combines with J gene TRBJ2-7; TRBD2 is a possible D gene (5 bases). Germline values: CDR1 MNHNS, CDR2 SASEGT. There are 12 residues in the CDR3. Trimming removed 1 base from V and 8 bases from J, with 9 bases in between. The CDR3 DNA follows: TGTGCCAGCAGTGAAGACGGGATACAGCAGTACTTC. It yields the protein CASSEDGIQQYF.

The chain links TRBV6-4 to TRBJ2-5; TRBD2 might be the D (6 bases). Germline lookup yields CDR1 MRHNA and CDR2 SNTAGT. The CDR3 extends over 13 amino acids. Trimming removed 5 bases from V and 1 base from J, with 8 bases in between. Here the CDR3 DNA reads TGTGCCAGCAGTAGCGGGCCCCAAGAGACCCAGTACTTC. Protein: CASSSGPQETQYF.

V and J are TRBV6-6 and TRBJ2-1; 7 bases map to TRBD2. The CDR3 length is 16 residues. The junction had 9 bases not matched to a gene; V was cut back by 2 bases and J by 5 bases. Germline V gene sequence: CDR1 MNHNY, CDR2 SVGAGI (reference sequence). The DNA for the CDR3 is TGTGCCAGCAGTTACGCAACTAGCGTACGCCACAATGAGCAGTTCTTC. Protein sequence: CASSYATSVRHNEQFF.

The chain joins TRBV19 to TRBJ2-3; D not resolved. The CDR3 runs 10 residues. V lost 8 bases, J lost 4 bases, and 4 bases lay in between. Germline CDR1 reads LNHDA; CDR2 reads SQIVND (reference sequence). The CDR3 DNA is TGTGCCAGTGAGGCAGATACGCAGTATTTT. It specifies CASEADTQYF.

This clone was counted between two and nine times. The V gene is TRBV5-6, the J gene TRBJ2-1; D is perhaps TRBD2 (6 bases). In germline, CDR1 is SGHDT, CDR2 YYEEEE. This CDR3 has 14 amino acids. Trimming shortened V by 5 bases and J by 7 bases, and 16 bases separated the two germline ends. The CDR3 DNA reads as TGTGCCAGCAGGAGACTAGAGGGAATTAATGAGCAGTTCTTC. It specifies CASRRLEGINEQFF.

The sample holds a few counts of this clone. The CDR3 sequence: CARSLGQAGGSGNQPQHF. CDR3 sequence (DNA): TGTGCCAGAAGCTTGGGTCAGGCGGGGGGTTCTGGCAATCAGCCCCAGCATTTT. The rearrangement joins TRBV5-3 to TRBJ1-5; D might be TRBD1 (5 bases). TRBV5-3 is recorded as an ORF, its role being uncertain. With 0 bases removed from V and 2 bases from J, the gap between germline ends came to 18 bases. CDR3 length: 18 residues.

The chain links TRBV6-5 to TRBJ2-1, with 9 bases matching TRBD1. V lost 6 bases and J lost 4; bases outside the gene matches: 7. This CDR3 contains 15 residues. Germline CDR1 and CDR2: MNHEY and SVGAGI. This chain's CDR3 is CASRGEGQGYNEQFF. CDR3 sequence (DNA): TGTGCCAGCAGGGGGGAGGGACAGGGTTACAATGAGCAGTTCTTC.

J is TRBJ2-7 and V is TRBV18; TRBD2 agrees at 8 bases. The germline CDR1 and CDR2 sequences are KGHSH and LQKENI. This CDR3 is built from 15 residues. Trimming cost V 4 bases and J 2 bases; bases outside gene matches: 7. Here the CDR3 reads CASSLMSGRTYEQYF. CDR3 sequence (DNA): TGTGCCAGCTCACTTATGAGCGGGAGAACCTACGAGCAGTACTTC.

The V call is TRBV28, the J call TRBJ1-1; D is undetermined. Deletions cut 4 bases from V and 2 bases from J, with 17 bases between. In germline, CDR1 is MDHEN, CDR2 SYDVKM. The CDR3 has 16 amino acids. DNA for the CDR3: TGTGCCAGCAGTTATGAGGTCTGGATGGATAACACTGAAGCTTTCTTT. Its protein is CASSYEVWMDNTEAFF.

The chain is built from TRBV9 and TRBJ2-1, with a possible D match to TRBD2 (6 bases). This CDR3 is 14 amino acids long. CDR1 is SGDLS and CDR2 is YYNGEE in the germline V gene. Between the trimmed V and J ends, which lost 3 bases and 0 bases, there was a span of 7 bases. The CDR3 is CASSGTISYNEQFF. The CDR3 DNA reads TGTGCCAGCAGCGGGACTATCTCCTACAATGAGCAGTTCTTC.

CDR3 residues: CASSQGPGQGDREQFF. CDR3 bases: TGCGCCAGCAGCCAAGGACCCGGGCAGGGGGATCGTGAGCAGTTCTTC. The rearrangement uses TRBV4-1 and TRBJ2-1; 7 bases are shared with TRBD1. Germline values: CDR1 MGHRA, CDR2 YSYEKL. The V gene end was trimmed by 1 base and the J gene end by 9 bases; junction bases not matched to a gene: 12. The CDR3 runs 16 residues.

This rearrangement joins TRBV18 to TRBJ1-3, with 7 positions matching TRBD1. The CDR3 covers 15 residues. J was trimmed by 0 bases and V by 5 bases; bases with no gene match: 4. Germline CDR1 and CDR2: KGHSH and LQKENI. The CDR3 loop is CASSWDSPSGNTIYF. The CDR3 DNA is TGTGCCAGCTCATGGGACAGCCCCTCTGGAAACACCATATATTTT.

The chain uses TRBV27 and TRBJ1-4, with D possibly matching TRBD1 (5 bases). Germline V lookup: CDR1 MNHEY, CDR2 SMNVEV (reference sequence). V lost 5 bases, J lost 8 bases, and 18 bases lay in between. The CDR3 is 15 amino acids. In DNA, the CDR3 is TGTGCCAGCAGTACCTCAGGGTTGGTTCGGGAAAAACTGTTTTTT. It translates to CASSTSGLVREKLFF.

CDR3 in DNA: TGCGCCAGCAGTGACTCGGGACTAGCGGGCCGATATTCCTACGAGCAGTACTTC. Translating gives CASSDSGLAGRYSYEQYF. The rearrangement uses TRBV10-2 and TRBJ2-7; 12 bases fit TRBD2. The germline V gene has CDR1 WSHSY and CDR2 SAAADI. Germline trimming cut 3 bases from V and 1 base from J; bases unmatched to any gene: 10. This CDR3 has 18 amino acids.

The chain joins TRBV5-1 to TRBJ2-6; possible D gene TRBD1, 6 bases. Trimming stripped 4 bases from V and 4 bases from J, with 15 bases between. The CDR3 is made up of 16 amino acids. Germline assignment: CDR1 SGHRS and CDR2 YFSETQ. For the CDR3, the DNA is TGCGCCAGCAGCGTCTACAGGGTGACCGGGGCCAACGTCCTGACTTTC. This sequence encodes CASSVYRVTGANVLTF.

In its sample, this clone was seen a few times. The chain is built from TRBV6-5 and TRBJ1-5; D is unresolved. The germline V gene has CDR1 MNHEY and CDR2 SVGAGI. The CDR3 contains 15 residues. Trimming took off 0 bases at V and 4 bases at J, with 10 bases between the two ends. CDR3 loop: CASSYSTPTNQPQHF. The CDR3 bases are TGTGCCAGCAGTTACTCGACACCTACTAATCAGCCCCAGCATTTT.

The chain joins TRBV7-9 to TRBJ1-4, with 7 bases lining up with TRBD1. With V trimmed by 0 bases and J by 0 bases, 10 bases remained unmatched. This CDR3 spans 19 amino acids. Germline V gene lookup returns CDR1 SEHNR and CDR2 FQNEAQ (reference sequence). The chain's CDR3 is CASSLAHRTGLATNEKLFF. The CDR3 nucleotides are TGTGCCAGCAGCTTAGCTCATCGGACAGGACTTGCAACTAATGAAAAACTGTTTTTT.

The CDR3 nucleotides read TGTGCCAGCAGCTTAGCAGGAGGAGGCGGACCGAACACCGGGGAGCTGTTTTTT. The encoded protein is CASSLAGGGGPNTGELFF. The chain is built from TRBV7-9 and TRBJ2-2, with D possibly TRBD2 on 5 matching bases. Trimming cost V 0 bases and J 0 bases, with 14 bases left between them. Germline CDR1 and CDR2: SEHNR and FQNEAQ (reference sequence). This CDR3 is built from 18 residues.

This clone was counted once. This chain connects TRBV27 to TRBJ2-5, with TRBD2 matching over 10 bases. CDR3 length: 15 residues. Per germline, CDR1 MNHEY and CDR2 SMNVEV (reference sequence). V gave up 3 bases and J gave up 2 bases; unmatched junction bases: 3. For the CDR3, the DNA is TGTGCCAGCAGTTTGTGGACTAGCGGTCAAGAGACCCAGTACTTC. Its protein is CASSLWTSGQETQYF.